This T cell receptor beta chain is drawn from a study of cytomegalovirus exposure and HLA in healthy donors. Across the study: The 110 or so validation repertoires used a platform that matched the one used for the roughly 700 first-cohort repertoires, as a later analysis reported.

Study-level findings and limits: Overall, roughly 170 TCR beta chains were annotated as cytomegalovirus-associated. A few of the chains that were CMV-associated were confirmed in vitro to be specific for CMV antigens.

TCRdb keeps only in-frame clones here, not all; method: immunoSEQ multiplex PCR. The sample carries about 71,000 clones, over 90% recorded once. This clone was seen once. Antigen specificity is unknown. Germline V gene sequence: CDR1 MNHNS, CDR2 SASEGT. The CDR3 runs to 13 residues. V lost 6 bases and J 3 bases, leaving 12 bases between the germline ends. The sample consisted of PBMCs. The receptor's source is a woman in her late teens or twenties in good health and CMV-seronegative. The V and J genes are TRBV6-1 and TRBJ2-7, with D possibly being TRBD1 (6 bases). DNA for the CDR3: TGTGCCAGCAGGGCAGGGGCGAACTACGAGCAGTACTTC. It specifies CASRAGANYEQYF.